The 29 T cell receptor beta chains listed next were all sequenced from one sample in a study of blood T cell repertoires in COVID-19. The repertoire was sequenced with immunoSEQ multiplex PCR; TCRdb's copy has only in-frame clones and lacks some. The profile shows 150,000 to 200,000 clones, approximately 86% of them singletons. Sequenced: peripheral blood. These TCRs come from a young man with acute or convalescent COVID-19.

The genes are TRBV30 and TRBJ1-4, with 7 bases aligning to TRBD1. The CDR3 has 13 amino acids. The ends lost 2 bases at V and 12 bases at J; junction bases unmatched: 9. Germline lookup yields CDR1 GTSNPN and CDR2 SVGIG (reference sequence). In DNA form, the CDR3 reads TGTGCCTGGAGTCGTACAGGGGTGAAGGAACTGTTTTTT. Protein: CAWSRTGVKELFF.

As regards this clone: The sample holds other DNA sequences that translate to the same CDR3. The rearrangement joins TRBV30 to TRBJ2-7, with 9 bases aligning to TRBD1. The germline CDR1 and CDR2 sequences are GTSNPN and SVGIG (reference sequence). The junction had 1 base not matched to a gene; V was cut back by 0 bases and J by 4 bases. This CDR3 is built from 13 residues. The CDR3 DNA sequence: TGTGCCTGGAGTGTAGGGACAGGGTACGAGCAGTACTTC. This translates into CAWSVGTGYEQYF.

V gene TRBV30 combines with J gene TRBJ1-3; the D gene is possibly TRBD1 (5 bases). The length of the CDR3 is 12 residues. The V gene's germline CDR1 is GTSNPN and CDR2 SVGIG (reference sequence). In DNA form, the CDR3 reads TGTGCTGGGGCTGGCTCTGGAAACACCATATATTTT. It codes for CAGAGSGNTIYF.

The CDR3 bases are TGTGCCAGCACAGTGACCTTGGGCGAGCAGTTCTTC. Residues: CASTVTLGEQFF. The rearrangement links TRBV2 to TRBJ2-1; D unclear. CDR1 SNHLY and CDR2 FYNNEI come from the germline V gene. V dropped 7 bases and J dropped 10 bases, with 14 bases sitting between them. The CDR3 length is 12 residues.

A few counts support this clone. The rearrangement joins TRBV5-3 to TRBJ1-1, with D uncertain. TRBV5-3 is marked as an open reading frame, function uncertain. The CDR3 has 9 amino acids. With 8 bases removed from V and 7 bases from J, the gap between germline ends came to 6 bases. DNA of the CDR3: TGTGCCAGTACAGATGAAGCTTTCTTT. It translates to CASTDEAFF.

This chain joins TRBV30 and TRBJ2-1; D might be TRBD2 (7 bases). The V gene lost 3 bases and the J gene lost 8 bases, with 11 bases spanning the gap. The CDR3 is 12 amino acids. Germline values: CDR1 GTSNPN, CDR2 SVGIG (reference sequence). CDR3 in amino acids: CAWSGGRYEQFF. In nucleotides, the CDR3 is TGTGCCTGGAGCGGGGGGCGGTATGAGCAGTTCTTC.

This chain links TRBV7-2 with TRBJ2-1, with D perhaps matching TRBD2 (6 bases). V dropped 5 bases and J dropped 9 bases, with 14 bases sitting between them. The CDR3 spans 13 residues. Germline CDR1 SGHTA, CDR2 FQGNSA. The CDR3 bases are TGTGCCAGCAGCACCCGACTAGTTGGTGAGCAGTTCTTC. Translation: CASSTRLVGEQFF.

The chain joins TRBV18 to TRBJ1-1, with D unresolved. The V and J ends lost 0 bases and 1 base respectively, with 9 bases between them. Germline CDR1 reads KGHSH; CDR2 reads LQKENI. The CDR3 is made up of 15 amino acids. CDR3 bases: TGTGCCAGCTCACCACCGGCAGGCCCGAACACTGAAGCTTTCTTT. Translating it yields CASSPPAGPNTEAFF.

CDR3 DNA: TGCGCCAGCAACCAGGGTCCACCCGTAAACTATGGCTACACCTTC. Amino acids: CASNQGPPVNYGYTF. The chain combines TRBV5-1 with TRBJ1-2, with D possibly being TRBD1 (5 bases). V lost 6 bases and J lost 2, with 17 bases in between. The CDR3 has 15 residues. CDR1 is SGHRS, CDR2 YFSETQ, per germline.

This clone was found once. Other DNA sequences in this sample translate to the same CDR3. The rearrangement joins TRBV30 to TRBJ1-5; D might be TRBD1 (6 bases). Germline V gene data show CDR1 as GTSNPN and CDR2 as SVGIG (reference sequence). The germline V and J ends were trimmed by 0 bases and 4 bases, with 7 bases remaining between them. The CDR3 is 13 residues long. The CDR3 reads CAWSVGGNQPQHF. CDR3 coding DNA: TGTGCCTGGAGTGTAGGGGGAAATCAGCCCCAGCATTTT.

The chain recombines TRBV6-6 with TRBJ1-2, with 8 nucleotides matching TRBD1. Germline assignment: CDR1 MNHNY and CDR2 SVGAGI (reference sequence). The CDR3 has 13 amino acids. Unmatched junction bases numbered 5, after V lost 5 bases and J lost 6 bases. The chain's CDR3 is CASSRDRRDGYTF. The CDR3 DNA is TGTGCCAGCAGTCGGGACAGGAGGGATGGCTACACCTTC.

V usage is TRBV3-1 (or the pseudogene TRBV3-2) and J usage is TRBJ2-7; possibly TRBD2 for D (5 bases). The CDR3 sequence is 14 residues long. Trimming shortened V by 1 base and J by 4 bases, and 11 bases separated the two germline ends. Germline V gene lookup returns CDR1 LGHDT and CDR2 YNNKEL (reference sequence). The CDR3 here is CASSQVSRVYEQYV. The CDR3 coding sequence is TGTGCCAGCAGCCAAGTTTCGAGGGTTTACGAGCAGTACGTC.

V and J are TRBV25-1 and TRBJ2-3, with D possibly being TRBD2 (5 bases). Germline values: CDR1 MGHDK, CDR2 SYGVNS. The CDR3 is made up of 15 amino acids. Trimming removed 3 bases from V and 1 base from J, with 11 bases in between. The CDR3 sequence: CASSDFGGGTDTQYF. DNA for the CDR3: TGTGCCAGCAGTGATTTTGGAGGAGGCACAGATACGCAGTATTTT.

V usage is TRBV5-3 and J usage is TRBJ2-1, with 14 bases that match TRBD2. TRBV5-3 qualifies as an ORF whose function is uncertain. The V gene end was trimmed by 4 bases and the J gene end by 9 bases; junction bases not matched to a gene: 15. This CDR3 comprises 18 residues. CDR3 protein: CARSAGTSGGRRRGEQFF. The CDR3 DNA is TGTGCCAGAAGCGCCGGGACTAGCGGGGGCCGCCGGCGGGGTGAGCAGTTCTTC.

DNA for the CDR3: TGTGCCAGCAGCCCGGGACACCTCAATCAGCCCCAGCATTTT. Translation: CASSPGHLNQPQHF. The gene calls are TRBV6-6 and TRBJ1-5; maybe TRBD1 (6 bases). Germline V gives CDR1 MNHNY, CDR2 SVGAGI (reference sequence). The CDR3 covers 14 residues. V was cut by 6 bases and J by 3 bases, with 12 bases left in between.

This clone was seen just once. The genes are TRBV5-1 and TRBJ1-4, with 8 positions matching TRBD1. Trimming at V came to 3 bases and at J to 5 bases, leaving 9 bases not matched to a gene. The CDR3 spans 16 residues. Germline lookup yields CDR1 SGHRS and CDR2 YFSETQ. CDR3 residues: CASSSYDRGENEKLFF. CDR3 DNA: TGCGCCAGCAGCTCCTACGACAGGGGCGAGAATGAAAAACTGTTTTTT.

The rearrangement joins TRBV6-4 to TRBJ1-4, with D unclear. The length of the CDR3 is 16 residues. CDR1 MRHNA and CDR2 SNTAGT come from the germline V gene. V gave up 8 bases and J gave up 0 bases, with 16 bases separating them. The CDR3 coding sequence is TGTGCCAGCCCAACCGGAGTTACTGCAACTAATGAAAAACTGTTTTTT. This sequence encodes CASPTGVTATNEKLFF.

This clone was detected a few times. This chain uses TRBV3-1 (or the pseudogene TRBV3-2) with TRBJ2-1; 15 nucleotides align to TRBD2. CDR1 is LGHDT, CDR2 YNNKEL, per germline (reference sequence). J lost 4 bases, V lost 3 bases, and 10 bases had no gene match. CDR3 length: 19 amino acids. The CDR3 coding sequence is TGTGCCAGCAGCCAGGACGACGGACTAGCGGGGGGGCCTTACAATGAGCAGTTCTTC. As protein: CASSQDDGLAGGPYNEQFF.

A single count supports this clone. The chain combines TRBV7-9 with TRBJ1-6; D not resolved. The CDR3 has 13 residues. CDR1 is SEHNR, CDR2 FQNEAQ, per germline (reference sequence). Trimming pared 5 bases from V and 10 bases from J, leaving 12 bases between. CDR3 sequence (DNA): TGTGCCAGCAGCCCGGGAGGTGGATCACCCCTCCACTTT. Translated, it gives CASSPGGGSPLHF.

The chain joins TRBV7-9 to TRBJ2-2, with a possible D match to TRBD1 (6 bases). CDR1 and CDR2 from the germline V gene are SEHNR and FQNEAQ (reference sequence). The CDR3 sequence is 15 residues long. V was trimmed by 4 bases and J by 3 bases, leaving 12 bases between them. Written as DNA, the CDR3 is TGTGCCAGCAGCTCCGGGACATCCTACACCGGGGAGCTGTTTTTT. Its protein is CASSSGTSYTGELFF.

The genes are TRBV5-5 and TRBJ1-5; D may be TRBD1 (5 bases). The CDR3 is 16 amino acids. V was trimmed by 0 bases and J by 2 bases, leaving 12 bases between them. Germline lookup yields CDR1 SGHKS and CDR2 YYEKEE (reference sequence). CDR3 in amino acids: CASSLGRVLGNQPQHF. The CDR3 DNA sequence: TGTGCCAGCAGCTTGGGCAGGGTCCTGGGCAATCAGCCCCAGCATTTT.

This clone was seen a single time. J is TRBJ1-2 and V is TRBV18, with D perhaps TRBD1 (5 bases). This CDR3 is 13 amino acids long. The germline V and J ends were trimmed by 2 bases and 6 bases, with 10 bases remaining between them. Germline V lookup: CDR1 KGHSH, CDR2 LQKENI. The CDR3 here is CASSPASGDGYTF. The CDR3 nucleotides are TGTGCCAGCTCACCAGCCTCGGGGGATGGCTACACCTTC.

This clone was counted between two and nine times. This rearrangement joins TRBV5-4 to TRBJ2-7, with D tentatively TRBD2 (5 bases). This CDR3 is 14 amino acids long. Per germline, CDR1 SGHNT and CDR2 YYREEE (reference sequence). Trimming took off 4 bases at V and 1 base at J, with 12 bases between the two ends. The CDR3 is CASSPRRGSYEQYF. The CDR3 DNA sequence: TGTGCCAGCAGCCCTAGGAGAGGGTCCTACGAGCAGTACTTC.

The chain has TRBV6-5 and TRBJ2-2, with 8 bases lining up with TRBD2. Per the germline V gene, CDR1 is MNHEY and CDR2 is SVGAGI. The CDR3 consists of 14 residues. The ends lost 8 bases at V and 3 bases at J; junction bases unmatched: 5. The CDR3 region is CASSYGGDTGELFF. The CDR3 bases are TGTGCCAGCTCATACGGGGGGGACACCGGGGAGCTGTTTTTT.

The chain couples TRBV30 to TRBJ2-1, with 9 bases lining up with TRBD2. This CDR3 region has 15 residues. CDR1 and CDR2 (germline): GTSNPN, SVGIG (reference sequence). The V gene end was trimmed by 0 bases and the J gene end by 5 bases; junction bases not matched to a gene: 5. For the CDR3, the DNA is TGTGCCTGGAGTGTTGGGGCTAGCGGGAACAATGAGCAGTTCTTC. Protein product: CAWSVGASGNNEQFF.

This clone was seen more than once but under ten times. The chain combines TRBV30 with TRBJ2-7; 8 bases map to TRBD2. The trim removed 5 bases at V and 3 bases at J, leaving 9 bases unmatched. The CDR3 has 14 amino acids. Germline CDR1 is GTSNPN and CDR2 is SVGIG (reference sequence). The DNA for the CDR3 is TGTGCCTGGTGTAGCGGGGAAACCTTCTACGAGCAGTACTTC. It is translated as CAWCSGETFYEQYF.

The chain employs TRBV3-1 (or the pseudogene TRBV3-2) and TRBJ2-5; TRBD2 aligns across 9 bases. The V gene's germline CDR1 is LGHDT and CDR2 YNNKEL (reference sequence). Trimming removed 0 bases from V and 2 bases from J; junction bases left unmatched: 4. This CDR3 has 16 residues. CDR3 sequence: CASSQEITSGQETQYF. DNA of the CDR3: TGTGCCAGCAGCCAAGAAATCACTAGCGGGCAAGAGACCCAGTACTTC.

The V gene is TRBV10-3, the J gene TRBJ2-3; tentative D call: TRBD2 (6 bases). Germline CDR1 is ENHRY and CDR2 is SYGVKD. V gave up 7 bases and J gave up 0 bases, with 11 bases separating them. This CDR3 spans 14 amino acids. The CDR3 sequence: CAIKRDWSTDTQYF. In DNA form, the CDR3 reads TGTGCCATCAAAAGGGACTGGAGCACAGATACGCAGTATTTT.

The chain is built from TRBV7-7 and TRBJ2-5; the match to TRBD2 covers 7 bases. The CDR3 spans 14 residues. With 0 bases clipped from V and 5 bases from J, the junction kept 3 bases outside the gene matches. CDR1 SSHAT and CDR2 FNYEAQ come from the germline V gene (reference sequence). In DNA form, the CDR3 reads TGTGCCAGCAGCTTAGCGGGGGGGGATGAGACCCAGTACTTC. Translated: CASSLAGGDETQYF.